The present entry profiles one TCR beta chain with its context. Its recognized antigen is unknown. Nothing much larger sits one base from this clone, and base qualities are not available. High-throughput TCR beta sequencing profiled peripheral blood CD8+ and CD4+ T cells from healthy donors, Susac syndrome patients and multiple sclerosis patients. Healthy donors were included as age- and sex-matched controls. Bulk CD8+ and CD4+ T cells were purified magnetically by negative isolation, whereas CD8+ TEMRA cells were enriched by FACS. Blood was collected in EDTA tubes and processed within 24 hours, with PBMCs isolated through density gradient centrifugation. PBMCs intended for TCR sequencing were cryopreserved in liquid nitrogen and were subsequently thawed in a 37 degrees C water bath. A purity of at least 90% was achieved for sorted or isolated CD4+, CD8+ and CD8+ TEMRA cells. This entry comes from a study of CD8 T cells in Susac syndrome (dated by TCRdb to about 2019). For context, the study as a whole: Repertoire sequencing was used to test whether CD8+ T cell activation and differentiation in Susac syndrome was antigen driven.

Germline trimming: 6 bases from V, 4 bases from J; junction bases outside gene matches: 8. Counted from cysteine to phenylalanine, this CDR3 has 15 amino acids. CDR3 DNA is the only sequence kept; it has 45 bases, read in frame from the first base. RNA was extracted using the RNeasy kit, and roughly 0.45 to 1 microgram was reverse transcribed with random hexamers. The immunoSEQ multiplex PCR assay, covering 54 Vbeta and 13 Jbeta segments, was used to amplify TCR beta CDR3 regions. PCR amplification bias was corrected by using a synthetic template baseline for primer optimization and computational correction. The original methods were these. Reads were annotated to V, D and J genes per IMGT and analyzed with immunoSEQ Analyzer, keeping only productive sequences. Clonality was computed as one minus Shannon entropy normalized by log2 of the number of productive unique sequences. Public and private clones were assessed among the 100 most prevalent clones of each patient and control. Clones were defined as Susac-specific if absent from the healthy and MS cohorts, from approximately 1,100 published viral clones and from other ImmuneACCESS disease sequences. The raw public reads went through TCRdb reprocessing: fastp at Q25, MiXCR clone calling, in-frame beta chains kept. Rows matching on CDR3 protein sequence are summarized as one entry with the most common DNA and genes. TCRdb, not the original authors, processed these V and J calls. Counted in this sample were 120,000 or so distinct CDR3 sequences; 94% of them appeared once. The top ten clones comprise roughly 0.098% of the sample.

Here is what the overall study found, with its caveats: The number of individuals in the TCR sequencing and HLA analysis was recognized as being relatively small.

The rearranged segments are TRBV12-3 or TRBV12-4 and TRBJ2-1; the central 8 bases match TRBD2. The receptor's source is a human donor in good health. The sequencing input was CD4+ T cells from PBMCs. The bases are TGTGCCAGCAGAAAGCGGGAGAGGGGTTACAATGAGCAGTTCTTC. The encoded protein is CASRKRERGYNEQFF.